This T cell receptor beta chain was documented in a study of CD8 T cells in Susac syndrome. Sequencing of TCR beta was performed on blood CD8+ and CD4+ T cells. The multiple sclerosis control group consisted of treatment-naive patients whose relapsing-remitting disease, which was either stable or active, fulfilled revised McDonald criteria. The CD8+ and CD4+ T cells were isolated magnetically using a negative isolation approach, whereas the TEMRA cells were enriched by FACS. Trimming removed 7 bases at V and 0 bases at J, with 9 bases between. CDR1 is MNHEY and CDR2 is SVGEGT in the germline V gene. CDR3 length: 14 residues. Reverse transcription of roughly 0.45 to 1 ug RNA used random hexamers. The authors amplified TCR beta CDR3 across 54 Vbeta and 13 Jbeta using immunoSEQ multiplex PCR. MiXCR was run by TCRdb on the immunoSEQ multiplex PCR reads, yielding one entry per CDR3 protein. The sample shows 140,000 or so distinct CDR3 sequences, approximately 96% of them seen only once.

The clonotype originates from a human donor with multiple sclerosis. Sample: CD4+ T cells from PBMCs. The gene calls are TRBV6-2 or TRBV6-3 and TRBJ1-4; no definite D call. CDR3 DNA: TGTGCCAGCAAGGAAGTTGCAACTAATGAAAAACTGTTTTTT. It codes for CASKEVATNEKLFF.